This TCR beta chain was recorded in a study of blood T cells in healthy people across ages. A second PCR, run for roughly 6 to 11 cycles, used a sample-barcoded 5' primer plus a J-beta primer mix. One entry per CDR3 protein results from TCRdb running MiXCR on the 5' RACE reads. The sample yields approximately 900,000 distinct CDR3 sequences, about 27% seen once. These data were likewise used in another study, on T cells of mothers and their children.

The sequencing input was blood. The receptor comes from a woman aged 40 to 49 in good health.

For the CDR3, the DNA is TGTGCCAGCAGCCCGATTCAGGCGTACTCCTACGAGCAGTACTTC. The encoded protein is CASSPIQAYSYEQYF. The V call is TRBV11-2, the J call TRBJ2-7, with D unresolved. Germline CDR1 is SGHAT and CDR2 is FQNNGV. CDR3 length: 15 residues. Trimming pared 5 bases from V and 0 bases from J, leaving 14 bases between.